This is a list of T cell receptor beta chains from one sample in a study of T cell responses to AZD1222 COVID-19 vaccine. Clones were sequenced by immunoSEQ multiplex PCR, and TCRdb holds only the in-frame ones, with some missing. Of 55,000 to 65,000 clones listed, approximately 83% are singletons. This specimen was peripheral blood, taken on day 0 of AZD1222 vaccination. Receptors were obtained from an adult in good health. The conserved cysteine and the conserved F or W are not part of the CDR3 here. Fields, in order: CDR3 protein, V gene, clone size. Clone size, where shown, is once, few, many, or a class for clones that have expanded.

ASSVEVRAEIGGYT TRBV9 few
ASSLDNQPQH TRBV5-5 NA
ASSFEGGTEAF TRBV11-3 once
ASRRDSTYEQY TRBV5-1 NA
ATADSSYNEQF TRBV7-8 NA
ASRKGNRNTIY TRBV14 NA
ASSSHGTARYEQY TRBV27 NA
ASSGGLYNEQF TRBV5-1 NA
ASSETQGRHGYT TRBV6-1 NA
ASSLEHGSFYEQF TRBV5-1 NA
ATSDSGQGNEKLF TRBV24-1 NA
ATMAGTSLYGYT TRBV27 NA
ASRPHGGAWAF TRBV5-8 NA
ASNTGADGYT TRBV25-1 NA